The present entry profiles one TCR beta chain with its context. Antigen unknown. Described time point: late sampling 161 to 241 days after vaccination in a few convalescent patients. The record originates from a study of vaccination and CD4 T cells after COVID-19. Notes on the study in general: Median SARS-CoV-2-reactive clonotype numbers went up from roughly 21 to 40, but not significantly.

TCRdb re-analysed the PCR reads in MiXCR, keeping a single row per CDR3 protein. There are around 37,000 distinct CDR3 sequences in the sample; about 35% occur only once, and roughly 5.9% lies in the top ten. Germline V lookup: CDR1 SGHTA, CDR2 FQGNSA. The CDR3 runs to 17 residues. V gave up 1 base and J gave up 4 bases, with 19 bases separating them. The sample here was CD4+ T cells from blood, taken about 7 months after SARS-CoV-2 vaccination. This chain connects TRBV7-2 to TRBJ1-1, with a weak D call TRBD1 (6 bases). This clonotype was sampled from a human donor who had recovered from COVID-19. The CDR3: CASSLGGGRGGRTEAFF. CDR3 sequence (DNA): TGTGCCAGCAGCTTAGGGGGGGGTCGGGGGGGCCGCACTGAAGCTTTCTTT.